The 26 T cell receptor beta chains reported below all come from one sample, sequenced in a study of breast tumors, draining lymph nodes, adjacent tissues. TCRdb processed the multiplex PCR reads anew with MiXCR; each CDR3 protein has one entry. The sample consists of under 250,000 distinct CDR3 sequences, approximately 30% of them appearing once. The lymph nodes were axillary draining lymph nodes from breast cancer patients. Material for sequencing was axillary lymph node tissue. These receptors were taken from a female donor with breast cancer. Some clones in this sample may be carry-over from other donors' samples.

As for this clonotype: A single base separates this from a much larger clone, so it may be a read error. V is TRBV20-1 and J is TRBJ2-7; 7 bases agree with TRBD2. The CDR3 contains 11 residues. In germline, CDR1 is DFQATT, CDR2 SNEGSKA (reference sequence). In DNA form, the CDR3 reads TGCAGTGCTAGGGTAGCGGGTGAGCAGTCCTTC. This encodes CSARVAGEQSF.

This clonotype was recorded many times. The CDR3 region is CASSLGGTTYEQYF. In nucleotides, the CDR3 is TGTGCCAGCAGTCTGGGAGGGACAACCTACGAGCAGTACTTC. The chain links TRBV27 to TRBJ2-7, with D possibly TRBD2 on 7 matching bases. Germline CDR1 and CDR2: MNHEY and SMNVEV (reference sequence). CDR3 size: 14 residues. V lost 5 bases and J lost 2, with 13 bases in between.

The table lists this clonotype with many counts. The CDR3 protein is CASSQARDRGPHTF. The CDR3 nucleotides read TGTGCCAGCAGCCAAGCCCGGGACAGGGGCCCCCACACCTTC. V gene TRBV3-1 combines with J gene TRBJ1-2, with 10 nucleotides matching TRBD1. The V gene end was trimmed by 1 base and the J gene end by 12 bases; junction bases not matched to a gene: 8. CDR3 length: 14 amino acids. CDR1 is LGHDT and CDR2 is YNNKEL in the germline V gene (reference sequence).

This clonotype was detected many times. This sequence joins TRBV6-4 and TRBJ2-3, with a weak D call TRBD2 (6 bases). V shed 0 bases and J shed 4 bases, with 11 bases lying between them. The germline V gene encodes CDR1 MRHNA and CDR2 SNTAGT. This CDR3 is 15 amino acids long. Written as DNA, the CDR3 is TGTGCCAGCAGTGACTCACCGGGAGTCTCAGATACGCAGTATTTT. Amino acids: CASSDSPGVSDTQYF.

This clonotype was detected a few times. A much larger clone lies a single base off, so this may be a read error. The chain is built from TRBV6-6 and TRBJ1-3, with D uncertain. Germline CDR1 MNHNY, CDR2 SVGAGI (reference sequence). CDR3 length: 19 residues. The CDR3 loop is CASSHSITQDGVSGNTIYF. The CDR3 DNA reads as TGTGCCAGCAGTCACTCGATTACCCAGGACGGAGTCTCTGGAAACACCATATATTTT.

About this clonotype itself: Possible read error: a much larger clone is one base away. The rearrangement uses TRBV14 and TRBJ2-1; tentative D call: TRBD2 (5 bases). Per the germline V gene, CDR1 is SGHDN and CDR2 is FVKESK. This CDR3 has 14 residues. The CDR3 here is CASWSGLSYNEQSF. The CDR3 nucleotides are TGTGCCAGCTGGAGCGGACTCTCCTACAATGAGCAGTCCTTC.

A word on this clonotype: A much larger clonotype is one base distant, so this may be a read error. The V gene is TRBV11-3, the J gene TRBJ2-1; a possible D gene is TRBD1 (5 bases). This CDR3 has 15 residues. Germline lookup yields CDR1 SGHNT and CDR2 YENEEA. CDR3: CASSRNRGSYKEQFF. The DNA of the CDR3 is TGTGCCAGCAGCCGGAATAGGGGATCATACAAGGAGCAGTTCTTC.

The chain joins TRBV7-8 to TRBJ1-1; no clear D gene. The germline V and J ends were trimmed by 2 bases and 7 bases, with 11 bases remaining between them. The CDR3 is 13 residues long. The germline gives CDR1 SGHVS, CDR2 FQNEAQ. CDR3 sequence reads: CASSLYGSLEAFF. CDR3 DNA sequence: TGTGCCAGCAGCTTATACGGATCACTTGAAGCTTTCTTT.

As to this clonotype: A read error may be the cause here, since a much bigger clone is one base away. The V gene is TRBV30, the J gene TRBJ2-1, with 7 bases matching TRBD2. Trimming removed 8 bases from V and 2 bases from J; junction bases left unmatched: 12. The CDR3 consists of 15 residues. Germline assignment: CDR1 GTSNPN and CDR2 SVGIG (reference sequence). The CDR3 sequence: CAASPGGNPYNEQFF. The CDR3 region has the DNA TGTGCCGCCTCCCCCGGGGGGAACCCCTACAATGAGCAGTTCTTC.

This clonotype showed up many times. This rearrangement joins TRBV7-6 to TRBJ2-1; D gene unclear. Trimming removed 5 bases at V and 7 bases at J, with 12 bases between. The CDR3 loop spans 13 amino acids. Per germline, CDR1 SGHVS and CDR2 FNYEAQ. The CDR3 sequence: CASSPSGVNEQFF. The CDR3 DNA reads TGTGCCAGCAGCCCCTCCGGCGTAAATGAGCAGTTCTTC.

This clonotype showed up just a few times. The CDR3 loop reads CASSISPGGLAFF. CDR3 nucleotide sequence: TGTGCCAGCAGCATCTCTCCGGGGGGGCTAGCTTTCTTT. The J gene is TRBJ1-1, the V gene TRBV9, with D possibly TRBD1 on 6 matching bases. This CDR3 has 13 residues. V was trimmed by 4 bases and J by 10 bases, leaving 17 bases between them. Germline-derived CDR1 and CDR2 are SGDLS and YYNGEE.

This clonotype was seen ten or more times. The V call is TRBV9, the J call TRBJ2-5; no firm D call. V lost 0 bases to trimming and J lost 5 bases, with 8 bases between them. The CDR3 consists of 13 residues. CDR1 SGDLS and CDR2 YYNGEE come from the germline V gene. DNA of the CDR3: TGTGCCAGCAGCGTAGAAGGTTGGGAGACCCAGTACTTC. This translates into CASSVEGWETQYF.

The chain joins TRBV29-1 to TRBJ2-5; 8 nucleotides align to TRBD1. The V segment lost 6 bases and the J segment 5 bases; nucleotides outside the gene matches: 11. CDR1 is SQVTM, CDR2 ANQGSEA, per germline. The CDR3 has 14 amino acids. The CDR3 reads CSVRRTGIGETQYF. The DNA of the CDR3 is TGCAGCGTGCGAAGGACAGGGATAGGGGAGACCCAGTACTTC.

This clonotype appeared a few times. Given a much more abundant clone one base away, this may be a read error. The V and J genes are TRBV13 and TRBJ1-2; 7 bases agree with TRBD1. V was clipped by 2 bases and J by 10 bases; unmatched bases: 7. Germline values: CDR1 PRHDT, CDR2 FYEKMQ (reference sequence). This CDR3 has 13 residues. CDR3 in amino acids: CASSLPGTVPYTF. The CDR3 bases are TGTGCCAGCAGCTTACCCGGGACAGTTCCCTACACCTTC.

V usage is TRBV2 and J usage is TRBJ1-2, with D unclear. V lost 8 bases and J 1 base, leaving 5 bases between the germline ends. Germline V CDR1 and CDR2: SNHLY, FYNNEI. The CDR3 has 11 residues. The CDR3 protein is CASGINYGYTF. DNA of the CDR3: TGTGCCAGCGGTATTAACTATGGCTACACCTTC.

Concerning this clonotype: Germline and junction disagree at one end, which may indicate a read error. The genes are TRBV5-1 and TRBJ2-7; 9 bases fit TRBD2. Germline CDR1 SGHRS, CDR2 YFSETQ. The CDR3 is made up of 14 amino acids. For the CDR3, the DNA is TGTGCCACCAGCCCGACTAGCGGCGCCTACGAGCAGTACTTC. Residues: CATSPTSGAYEQYF.

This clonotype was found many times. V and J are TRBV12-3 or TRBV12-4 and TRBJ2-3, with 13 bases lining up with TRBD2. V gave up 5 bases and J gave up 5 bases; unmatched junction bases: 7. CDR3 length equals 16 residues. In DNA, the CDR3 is TGTGCCAGCAGTACCGGACTAGCGGGAGTCGAAGATACGCAGTATTTT. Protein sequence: CASSTGLAGVEDTQYF.

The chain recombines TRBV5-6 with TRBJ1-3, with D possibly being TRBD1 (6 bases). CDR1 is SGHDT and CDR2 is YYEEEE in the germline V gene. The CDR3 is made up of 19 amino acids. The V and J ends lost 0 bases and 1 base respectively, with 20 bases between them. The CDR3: CASSLVGGAKDRSGNTIYF. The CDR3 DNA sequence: TGTGCCAGCAGCTTGGTTGGTGGGGCTAAAGACAGGTCTGGAAACACCATATATTTT.

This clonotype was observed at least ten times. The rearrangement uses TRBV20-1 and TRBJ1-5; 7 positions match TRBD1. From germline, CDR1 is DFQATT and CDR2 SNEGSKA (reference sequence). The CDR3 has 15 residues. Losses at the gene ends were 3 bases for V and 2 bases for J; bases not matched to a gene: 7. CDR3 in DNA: TGCAGTGCTAGGGAGGGGGCATACGGCAATCAGCCCCAGCATTTT. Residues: CSAREGAYGNQPQHF.

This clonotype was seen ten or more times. CDR3 residues: CASKKQGRSVRQQYF. CDR3 bases: TGTGCCAGCAAAAAGCAGGGAAGGTCTGTGCGTCAGCAGTACTTC. The rearrangement uses TRBV28 and TRBJ2-7, with D perhaps matching TRBD1 (5 bases). Germline assignment: CDR1 MDHEN and CDR2 SYDVKM. The CDR3 contains 15 residues. Trimming pared 7 bases from V and 8 bases from J, leaving 24 bases between.

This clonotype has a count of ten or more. In DNA, the CDR3 is TGTGCCAGCAGCTGGGAGGGGGCGCTGGATGAGCAGTTCTTC. Amino acids: CASSWEGALDEQFF. The gene calls are TRBV5-4 and TRBJ2-1; D tentatively fits TRBD1 or TRBD2 (7 bases each). V lost 3 bases to trimming and J lost 8 bases, with 15 bases between them. The CDR3 has 14 amino acids. Germline loops: CDR1 SGHNT, CDR2 YYREEE (reference sequence).

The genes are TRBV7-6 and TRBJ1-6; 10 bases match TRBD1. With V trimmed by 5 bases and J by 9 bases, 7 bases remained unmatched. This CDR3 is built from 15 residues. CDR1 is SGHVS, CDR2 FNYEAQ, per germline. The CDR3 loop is CASSPARDRGSPLHF. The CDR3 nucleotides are TGTGCCAGCAGCCCCGCCCGGGACAGGGGTTCACCCCTCCACTTT. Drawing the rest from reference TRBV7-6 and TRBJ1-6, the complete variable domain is GAGVSQSPRYKVTKRGQDVALRCDPISGHVSLYWYRQALGQGPEFLTYFNYEAQQDKSGLPNDRFSAERPEGSISTLTIQRTEQRDSAMYRCASSPARDRGSPLHFGNGTRLTVT.

CDR3 coding DNA: TGTGCCAGCAGGGGACAACTCTCTGGGGAGCTGTTTTTT. Its protein is CASRGQLSGELFF. The rearrangement links TRBV2 to TRBJ2-2, with D possibly matching TRBD1 (6 bases). Germline CDR1 reads SNHLY; CDR2 reads FYNNEI. V gave up 6 bases and J gave up 8 bases, with 13 bases separating them. CDR3 length equals 13 residues.

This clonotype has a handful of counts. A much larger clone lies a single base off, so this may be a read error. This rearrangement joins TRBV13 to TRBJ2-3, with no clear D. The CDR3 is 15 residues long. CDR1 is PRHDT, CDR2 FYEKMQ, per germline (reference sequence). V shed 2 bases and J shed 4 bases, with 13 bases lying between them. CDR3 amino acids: CASSLLQANADTQYF. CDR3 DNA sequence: TGTGCCAGCAGCTTACTCCAAGCTAACGCAGATACGCAGTATTTT.

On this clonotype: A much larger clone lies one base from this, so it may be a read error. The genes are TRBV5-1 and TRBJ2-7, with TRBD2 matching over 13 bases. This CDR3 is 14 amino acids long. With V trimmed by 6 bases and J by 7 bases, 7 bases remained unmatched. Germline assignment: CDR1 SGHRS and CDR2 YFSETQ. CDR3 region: CASTLAGGLSEQYF. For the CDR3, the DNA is TGCGCCAGCACACTAGCGGGAGGGCTGTCTGAGCAGTACTTC.

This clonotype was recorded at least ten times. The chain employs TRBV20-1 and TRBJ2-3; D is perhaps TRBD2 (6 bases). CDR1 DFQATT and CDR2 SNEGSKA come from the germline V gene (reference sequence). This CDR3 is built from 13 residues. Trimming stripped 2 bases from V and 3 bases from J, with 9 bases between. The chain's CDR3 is CSARIGTTDTQYF. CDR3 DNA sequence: TGCAGTGCTAGAATCGGGACTACAGATACGCAGTATTTT.